This T cell receptor (beta chain) was sequenced for a study of T cells in placental villitis. Study-level background: The study compared placental TCR-beta repertoires across villitis of unknown etiology, gestational-age-matched unaffected controls, and infectious villitis to test an allograft-versus-infection hypothesis. The full study reports these points: CMV-specific clone frequencies were higher in infectious CMV cases than in villitis of unknown etiology (about 0.0099 vs 0.0011), and the villitis of unknown etiology frequencies did not differ from those of controls. With bulk tissue sequencing, helper, regulatory or cytotoxic T cells could not be distinguished, nor could maternal versus fetal T cells, and gamma-delta receptors were excluded. Because the paraffin blocks included small amounts of decidua, some of the captured T cells, particularly in controls, may have been decidual rather than villous infiltrates.

Amplification of TCR-beta CDR3 regions from genomic DNA was performed with the immunoSEQ v4 bias-controlled multiplex PCR assay, which was run blinded to group allocation. Reference gene primers were added alongside TCR-beta primers to estimate nucleated cell and T cell quantities per sample. Sequencing of the libraries was performed on an Illumina MiSeq with a 100-cycle paired-end protocol. From the authors' description of their analysis: The immunoSEQ Analyzer software was used to calculate diversity and richness, with richness measured by iChao1 and clonality based on Pielou evenness and Shannon diversity (range 0-1, where higher values mean less diversity). CDR3 amino acid sequences together with their V/J genes were searched in VDJdb for CMV, EBV and influenza A specificities using confidence 3 and substitution 2. The Morisita-Horn index was used to measure TCR-beta amino acid clonotype overlap among the villitis of unknown etiology, infectious villitis and control repertoires. The table was pulled from immuneACCESS by TCRdb, which kept in-frame rearrangements only. Such tables lose some clones; where checked, under half of the loss comes from unresolved V genes, and the rest has no known cause. V and J calls and clone size are given by that table; D and trimming were obtained from the DNA. The sample table shows approximately 6,900 clones, and just under 80% are seen once. The ten biggest clones cover 8% to 10% of the sample.

The five infectious villitis placentae, four with confirmed cytomegalovirus and one with Toxoplasma gondii, were included without being matched to the other groups. The mothers in the infectious villitis group were younger, had smaller fetuses, and delivered preterm or had intrauterine demise in two cases. Placentae were collected after delivery and underwent gross and histological evaluation before archival tissue selection. Five 10-micron scrolls were cut from each FFPE block, and DNA was isolated using the AllPrep DNA/RNA FFPE Tissue kit. DNA concentration and purity were checked by NanoDrop, and RNA quality was assessed on a Bioanalyzer. Trimming takes 1 base from V and 4 bases from J, and the germline ends sit 13 bases apart. The CDR3 contains 15 residues, cysteine and phenylalanine counted. The only DNA kept is the CDR3, 45 bases in frame from the first base. Sequences LGHDT (CDR1) and YNNKEL (CDR2) are obtained from the germline V gene (reference sequence).

This clone was seen only a few times. Its cognate antigen has yet to be identified. No base-level quality is on record; no much larger clone is a single base apart. What was sequenced was placental tissue containing maternal and fetal cells. The receptor comes from a human patient with infectious villitis; the placental T cells may come from both mother and fetus. The chain joins TRBV3-1 (or the pseudogene TRBV3-2) to TRBJ1-1; the D segment could be TRBD1, given 6 matching bases. The nucleotide sequence is TGTGCCAGCAGCCAAGGGGCAGGGGTTGGCACTGAAGCTTTCTTT. It translates to CASSQGAGVGTEAFF.